The subject of this entry is one T cell receptor (beta chain). Its antigen is as yet unknown. The sample belongs to a study of beta chain features in type 1 diabetes. The sequenced template was cDNA made from the entire isolated RNA. Generated by immunoSEQ multiplex PCR, the TCRdb table keeps only in-frame clones and is missing some. The sample has about 470,000 clones; 30% are singletons. The germline V gene encodes CDR1 SGHRS and CDR2 YFSETQ. V lost 4 bases to trimming and J lost 6 bases; unmatched junction nucleotides: 2. The CDR3 runs to 13 residues. Study results and limitations: Naive, central memory and Treg TCRB repertoires appeared more alike in patients than in healthy donors. PCR might preferentially amplify shorter templates, equally in patients and controls.

All of the sorted populations showed purity greater than 95%. The sample consisted of naive CD4+ T cells from blood. The chain has TRBV5-1 and TRBJ1-4; 8 bases map to TRBD1. This TCR was recovered from a man younger than 30 in good health. The CDR3 protein is CASSLGQDEKLFF. The CDR3, as DNA: TGCGCCAGCAGCCTGGGACAGGATGAAAAACTGTTTTTT.